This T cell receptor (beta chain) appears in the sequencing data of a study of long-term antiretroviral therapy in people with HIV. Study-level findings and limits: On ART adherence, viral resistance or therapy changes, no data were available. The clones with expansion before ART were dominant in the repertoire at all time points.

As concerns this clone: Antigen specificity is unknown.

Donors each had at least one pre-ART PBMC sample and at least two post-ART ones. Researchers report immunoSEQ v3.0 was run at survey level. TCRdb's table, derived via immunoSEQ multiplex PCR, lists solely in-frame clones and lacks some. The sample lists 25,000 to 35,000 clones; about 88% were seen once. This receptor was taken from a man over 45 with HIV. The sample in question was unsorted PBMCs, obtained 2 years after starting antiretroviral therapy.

DNA for the CDR3: TGTGCCAGCAGTTACTCGTCCGCCAGTCAGCCCCAGCATTTT. Translation: CASSYSSASQPQHF. The chain recombines TRBV6-6 with TRBJ1-5; D call uncertain. Germline-derived CDR1 and CDR2 are MNHNY and SVGAGI (reference sequence). There are 14 residues in the CDR3. The ends were cut back, 0 bases at V and 6 bases at J, with 9 bases in the middle.